These 25 T cell receptor beta chains were sequenced from one sample in a study of T-cell reconstitution after alpha-beta-depleted transplantation in children. Using unique molecular identifiers, the investigators prepared the TCRbeta library. TCRdb recomputed calls from the PCR reads with MiXCR, one row per CDR3 protein. The table lists over 200,000 distinct CDR3 sequences, 8.5% to 10% of them singletons. Material: PBMCs from the stem cell graft donor, obtained from the stem cell graft. The source is a human donor who donated a stem cell graft to a child with acute lymphoblastic leukemia.

This rearrangement joins TRBV3-1 to TRBJ1-1; D is ambiguous. V was trimmed by 0 bases and J by 10 bases, leaving 6 bases between them. CDR1 is LGHDT and CDR2 is YNNKEL in the germline V gene (reference sequence). The CDR3 has 11 amino acids. The CDR3 DNA reads TGTGCCAGCAGCCAAGAAGCCGGAGCTTTCTTT. Protein product: CASSQEAGAFF. Together with reference TRBV3-1 and TRBJ1-1, the CDR3 gives the full variable domain: DTAVSQTPKYLVTQMGNDKSIKCEQNLGHDTMYWYKQDSKKFLKIMFSYNNKELIINETVPNRFSPKSPDKAHLNLHINSLELGDSAVYFCASSQEAGAFFGQGTRLTVV.

At least ten counts were recorded for this clonotype. The V call is TRBV5-1, the J call TRBJ1-3, with D unclear. Germline V lookup: CDR1 SGHRS, CDR2 YFSETQ. V dropped 0 bases and J dropped 1 base, with 8 bases sitting between them. The CDR3 extends over 15 amino acids. The DNA of the CDR3 is TGCGCCAGCAGCTTGGAGCCAGAATCTGGAAACACCATATATTTT. This sequence encodes CASSLEPESGNTIYF.

This clonotype was counted a few times. This chain uses TRBV25-1 with TRBJ1-1; 12 bases agree with TRBD1. This CDR3 region has 16 residues. Germline values: CDR1 MGHDK, CDR2 SYGVNS. Unmatched junction bases numbered 5, after V lost 6 bases and J lost 0 bases. CDR3 bases: TGTGCCAGCAGCCTAGGGACAGGGGGCATGAACACTGAAGCTTTCTTT. Protein product: CASSLGTGGMNTEAFF.

Many counts were recorded for this clonotype. V and J are TRBV28 and TRBJ2-1, with D possibly being TRBD2 (5 bases). The germline gives CDR1 MDHEN, CDR2 SYDVKM. The CDR3 has 13 amino acids. The V end lost 2 bases, the J end lost 10 bases, and 12 bases lay between the germline ends. The CDR3 DNA follows: TGTGCCAGCAGTTTAAGGCTAGCCCGGGAGCAGTTCTTC. It codes for CASSLRLAREQFF.

This clonotype was recorded a few times. J is TRBJ1-4 and V is TRBV5-1, with a weak D call TRBD1 (5 bases). The CDR3 runs to 16 residues. From germline, CDR1 is SGHRS and CDR2 YFSETQ. The V end lost 1 base, the J end lost 0 bases, and 10 bases lay between the germline ends. CDR3 bases: TGCGCCAGCAGCTTGACCCGACAGTCAACTAATGAAAAACTGTTTTTT. Its translation is CASSLTRQSTNEKLFF.

Ten or more counts support this clonotype. The genes are TRBV3-1 and TRBJ1-3, with no clear D. Per germline, CDR1 LGHDT and CDR2 YNNKEL (reference sequence). V was clipped by 4 bases and J by 0 bases, with 16 bases between them. The CDR3 totals 17 residues. CDR3 amino acids: CASSPIPATHSGNTIYF. CDR3 nucleotide sequence: TGTGCCAGCAGCCCGATCCCGGCCACGCACTCTGGAAACACCATATATTTT.

This clonotype came up a few times. CDR3 DNA: TGTGCCAGCAGACAACAAAGGAGCAGCCTTACCTCCTACGAGCAGTACTTC. Translating it yields CASRQQRSSLTSYEQYF. The chain couples TRBV6-1 to TRBJ2-7; no clear D. The CDR3 length is 17 residues. Germline CDR1 is MNHNS and CDR2 is SASEGT. Trimming left V 6 bases short and J 0 bases short, with 21 bases between.

V and J are TRBV18 and TRBJ2-2, with 9 bases identical to TRBD1. The CDR3 has 15 amino acids. The germline V gene has CDR1 KGHSH and CDR2 LQKENI. With 3 bases clipped from V and 4 bases from J, the junction kept 3 bases outside the gene matches. The chain's CDR3 is CASSPLQGATGELFF. The CDR3 coding sequence is TGTGCCAGCTCACCTCTACAGGGGGCCACCGGGGAGCTGTTTTTT.

This clonotype was observed at least ten times. The chain uses TRBV12-3 or TRBV12-4 and TRBJ1-1, with a tentative D call TRBD1 (5 bases). The V and J ends lost 7 bases and 11 bases respectively, with 17 bases between them. The CDR3 has 12 amino acids. The CDR3 DNA follows: TGTGCCAGCAACCCTTACATGGGACCGGCTTTCTTT. Its translation is CASNPYMGPAFF.

This chain uses TRBV7-2 with TRBJ2-7; possible D gene TRBD1, 5 bases. The CDR3 is 13 amino acids. The V gene lost 6 bases and the J gene lost 3 bases, with 12 bases spanning the gap. Germline CDR1 is SGHTA and CDR2 is FQGNSA. The CDR3 DNA reads as TGTGCCAGCAGGACAGACTGGGGCTACGAGCAGTACTTC. Protein sequence: CASRTDWGYEQYF.

V is TRBV12-3 or TRBV12-4 and J is TRBJ2-3; D gene unclear. The CDR3 consists of 11 residues. Trimming removed 5 bases at V and 4 bases at J, with 4 bases between. The CDR3 reads CASSGADTQYF. In DNA form, the CDR3 reads TGTGCCAGCAGTGGGGCAGATACGCAGTATTTT.

This clonotype was recorded a few times. The CDR3 protein is CASSLFGEQPQHF. The CDR3 DNA is TGTGCCAGCAGCTTATTTGGGGAGCAGCCCCAGCATTTT. The J gene is TRBJ1-5, the V gene TRBV7-9; D uncertain. Germline CDR1 reads SEHNR; CDR2 reads FQNEAQ (reference sequence). V was shortened by 2 bases and J by 7 bases, with 9 bases between the two germline ends. The CDR3 sequence is 13 residues long.

This clonotype was observed a few times. The chain employs TRBV6-1 and TRBJ2-7, with 8 bases that match TRBD1. Trimming took 8 bases from V and 3 from J; bases not matched to a gene: 6. This CDR3 contains 13 residues. Germline lookup yields CDR1 MNHNS and CDR2 SASEGT. DNA of the CDR3: TGTGCCAGCGGATTAGGACAGGGCTACGAGCAGTACTTC. This gives the protein CASGLGQGYEQYF.

This clonotype appeared a few times. V and J are TRBV5-1 and TRBJ2-3; TRBD2 agrees at 12 bases. There are 15 residues in the CDR3. With 6 bases clipped from V and 4 bases from J, the junction kept 6 bases outside the gene matches. Germline values: CDR1 SGHRS, CDR2 YFSETQ. The CDR3 sequence is CASTLLAGGSDTQYF. The CDR3 region has the DNA TGCGCCAGCACCCTGCTAGCGGGGGGGTCAGATACGCAGTATTTT.

This clonotype has a handful of counts. V is TRBV7-9 and J is TRBJ1-6; the D gene is possibly TRBD1 (6 bases). V lost 1 base and J 8 bases, leaving 12 bases between the germline ends. Germline CDR1 reads SEHNR; CDR2 reads FQNEAQ (reference sequence). The CDR3 has 15 residues. The CDR3 here is CASSLVRGADSPLHF. The CDR3 bases are TGTGCCAGCAGCTTAGTTCGGGGGGCTGATTCACCCCTCCACTTT.

This clonotype was detected ten times or more. V gene TRBV20-1 combines with J gene TRBJ2-7, with D unresolved. This CDR3 spans 13 amino acids. Germline V gene lookup returns CDR1 DFQATT and CDR2 SNEGSKA (reference sequence). V was clipped by 2 bases and J by 3 bases, with 11 bases between them. The CDR3 loop reads CSARMQTRYEQYF. The CDR3 DNA is TGCAGTGCTAGAATGCAGACCCGCTACGAGCAGTACTTC.

V is TRBV5-1 and J is TRBJ2-1; D is uncertain. Per germline, CDR1 SGHRS and CDR2 YFSETQ. The CDR3 runs to 15 residues. V gave up 0 bases and J gave up 6 bases, with 13 bases separating them. The CDR3 reads CASSLGVGLPNEQFF. CDR3 nucleotides: TGCGCCAGCAGCTTGGGAGTAGGGCTACCCAATGAGCAGTTCTTC. The full variable domain, completed using reference TRBV5-1 and TRBJ2-1, is KAGVTQTPRYLIKTRGQQVTLSCSPISGHRSVSWYQQTPGQGLQFLFEYFSETQRNKGNFPGRFSGRQFSNSRSEMNVSTLELGDSALYLCASSLGVGLPNEQFFGPGTRLTVL.

The genes are TRBV7-2 and TRBJ1-4; the D is unclear. The germline CDR1 and CDR2 sequences are SGHTA and FQGNSA. With 7 bases removed from V and 2 bases from J, the gap between germline ends came to 14 bases. This CDR3 is built from 15 residues. For the CDR3, the DNA is TGTGCCAGCAACTCCCAACCGGGCACTAATGAAAAACTGTTTTTT. Protein: CASNSQPGTNEKLFF.

The V gene is TRBV7-2, the J gene TRBJ1-3, with a weak D call TRBD1 (6 bases). Germline V lookup: CDR1 SGHTA, CDR2 FQGNSA. The CDR3 length is 16 residues. V was cut by 5 bases and J by 0 bases, with 14 bases left in between. The CDR3 is CASSPRGQTSGNTIYF. The CDR3 DNA reads TGTGCCAGCAGCCCCAGAGGACAGACCTCTGGAAACACCATATATTTT.

This clonotype was detected only a few times. The V and J genes are TRBV27 and TRBJ2-7, with D tentatively TRBD1 (6 bases). Germline V lookup: CDR1 MNHEY, CDR2 SMNVEV (reference sequence). V lost 0 bases to trimming and J lost 11 bases, with 14 bases between them. The CDR3 is 13 residues long. CDR3: CASSLSVYTGKYF. The CDR3 region has the DNA TGTGCCAGCAGTTTATCAGTTTATACAGGGAAGTACTTC.

In this sample, this clonotype turned up a few times. The rearrangement joins TRBV5-1 to TRBJ2-5; 11 bases agree with TRBD2. Unmatched junction bases numbered 3, after V lost 2 bases and J lost 0 bases. Germline lookup yields CDR1 SGHRS and CDR2 YFSETQ. This CDR3 has 16 residues. The CDR3: CASSFGTSGYQETQYF. CDR3 nucleotide sequence: TGCGCCAGCAGCTTCGGGACTAGCGGTTACCAAGAGACCCAGTACTTC.

This clonotype was detected ten times or more. V is TRBV10-3 and J is TRBJ2-5; possibly TRBD1 for D (6 bases). Germline V lookup: CDR1 ENHRY, CDR2 SYGVKD. This CDR3 comprises 14 residues. V lost 5 bases to trimming and J lost 4 bases, with 14 bases between them. The CDR3 DNA reads TGTGCCATCAGTTCGTCACAGGGAACAGAGACCCAGTACTTC. Its protein is CAISSSQGTETQYF.

Ten or more counts support this clonotype. CDR3 residues: CASGWGDQSTDTQYF. As DNA, the CDR3 is TGTGCCAGCGGGTGGGGGGACCAATCCACAGATACGCAGTATTTT. This chain connects TRBV6-1 to TRBJ2-3; perhaps TRBD2 as D (6 bases). This CDR3 has 15 residues. The germline CDR1 and CDR2 sequences are MNHNS and SASEGT. Trimming removed 8 bases from V and 2 bases from J, with 17 bases in between.

This clonotype occurred a few times. The rearrangement uses TRBV9 and TRBJ2-1; 14 nucleotides align to TRBD2. The trim removed 3 bases at V and 4 bases at J, leaving 9 bases unmatched. The germline gives CDR1 SGDLS, CDR2 YYNGEE. The CDR3 length is 18 residues. DNA of the CDR3: TGTGCCAGCAGCGAGACTAGCGGGGGGGCCGTGAGTTACAATGAGCAGTTCTTC. Protein: CASSETSGGAVSYNEQFF.

The chain uses TRBV12-3 or TRBV12-4 and TRBJ1-1; a weak D match, TRBD1 (5 bases). The germline V and J ends were trimmed by 1 base and 11 bases, with 17 bases remaining between them. The CDR3 totals 14 residues. The CDR3 sequence: CASSLGGGTHNAFF. The CDR3 nucleotides are TGTGCCAGCAGTTTAGGGGGCGGTACTCATAATGCTTTCTTT.